Below, 18 T cell receptor beta chains from the same sample are listed, as sequenced in a study of T cells in Graves' hyperthyroidism and ophthalmopathy. Amplification targeted TCR beta CDR3 regions from RNA transcripts. Primed by the HTBI set, a first-round RT-PCR was run on the TCR CDR3. TCRdb reanalysed the multiplex PCR reads using MiXCR and keeps one entry per CDR3 protein. The repertoire holds about 300,000 distinct CDR3 sequences, with about 15% as singletons. Sequencing was performed on blood. These receptors were obtained from a man under 40 with Graves' hyperthyroidism.

This clonotype showed up just a few times. This chain connects TRBV20-1 to TRBJ2-1; 10 nucleotides agree with TRBD2. This CDR3 is 16 amino acids long. V was pared by 6 bases and J by 7 bases, with 15 bases of the junction left unmatched. Germline CDR1 DFQATT, CDR2 SNEGSKA (reference sequence). The CDR3 region is CSANLWGAGGRNEQFF. CDR3 bases: TGCAGTGCCAACCTGTGGGGAGCGGGAGGGAGAAATGAGCAGTTCTTC.

This clonotype was detected many times. CDR3 region: CASSKGGLAGFGQETQYF. The CDR3 DNA reads TGTGCCAGCTCAAAAGGAGGACTAGCGGGATTCGGCCAAGAGACCCAGTACTTC. This chain links TRBV18 with TRBJ2-5; 12 bases fit TRBD2. The V segment lost 5 bases and the J segment 1 base; nucleotides outside the gene matches: 11. The V gene's germline CDR1 is KGHSH and CDR2 LQKENI. The CDR3 is 18 amino acids.

This clonotype was seen at least ten times. The chain links TRBV28 to TRBJ2-3; 8 positions agree with TRBD2. V shed 4 bases, J shed 5 bases, and the junction held 11 bases outside the gene matches. Germline values: CDR1 MDHEN, CDR2 SYDVKM. The CDR3 covers 16 residues. In nucleotides, the CDR3 is TGTGCCAGCAGTTCTATAACAGCGGGGGCCCGAGATACGCAGTATTTT. It translates to CASSSITAGARDTQYF.

The table lists this clonotype with many counts. The CDR3 sequence: CSAPGPLGKNIQYF. The CDR3 region has the DNA TGCAGTGCCCCCGGGCCTTTAGGCAAAAACATTCAGTACTTC. The J gene is TRBJ2-4, the V gene TRBV20-1; D remains unclear. V gave up 6 bases and J gave up 3 bases, with 15 bases separating them. Germline V gives CDR1 DFQATT, CDR2 SNEGSKA (reference sequence). The CDR3 has 14 amino acids.

Concerning this clonotype: A much larger clone differs by one base, so this may be a read error. The V and J genes are TRBV5-5 and TRBJ1-5; D might be TRBD1 (5 bases). The CDR3 has 12 amino acids. Germline loops: CDR1 SGHKS, CDR2 YYEKEE (reference sequence). CDR3 bases: TGTGCCAGCAGCCCAGGGTATCAGCCCCAGGATTTT. It encodes CASSPGYQPQDF. The full variable domain, rest sourced from reference TRBV5-5 and TRBJ1-5, is DAGVTQSPTHLIKTRGQQVTLRCSPISGHKSVSWYQQVLGQGPQFIFQYYEKEERGRGNFPDRFSARQFPNYSSELNVNALLLGDSALYLCASSPGYQPQDFGDGTRLSIL.

This clonotype occurred many times. The gene calls are TRBV11-2 and TRBJ2-7; 9 nucleotides line up with TRBD2. J was trimmed by 4 bases and V by 2 bases; bases with no gene match: 3. Germline V gives CDR1 SGHAT, CDR2 FQNNGV. This CDR3 comprises 14 residues. This CDR3 reads CASSLRSGGYEQYF. The CDR3 nucleotides read TGTGCCAGCAGCTTAAGGAGCGGGGGGTACGAGCAGTACTTC.

Comments on this clonotype: Since a much larger clone is just one base distant, this may be a read error. This chain uses TRBV12-5 with TRBJ2-5; D is unresolved. The germline V gene encodes CDR1 LGHNT and CDR2 FRNRAP. The CDR3 length is 14 residues. The CDR3, as DNA: TGTGCTAGTGGTTTGGTAACGGACCAAGAGGCCCAGTACTTC. Its protein is CASGLVTDQEAQYF.

The V gene is TRBV5-1, the J gene TRBJ2-5; 10 nucleotides line up with TRBD2. This CDR3 spans 17 amino acids. Germline V lookup: CDR1 SGHRS, CDR2 YFSETQ. V lost 2 bases to trimming and J lost 0 bases; unmatched junction nucleotides: 7. The CDR3: CASSLSGRASYQETQYF. The CDR3 bases are TGCGCCAGCAGCTTAAGCGGGAGGGCCTCATACCAAGAGACCCAGTACTTC.

The chain combines TRBV10-1 with TRBJ1-1, with TRBD1 as a possible D gene (5 bases). Trimming took 5 bases from V and 3 from J, leaving 10 bases between them. Germline CDR1 reads WNHNN; CDR2 reads SYGVQD (reference sequence). This CDR3 spans 13 amino acids. CDR3 nucleotide sequence: TGCGCCAGCAGTATGGGGGGGGACACTGAAGCTTTCTTT. Its translation is CASSMGGDTEAFF.

There are many counts of this clonotype. The rearrangement joins TRBV20-1 to TRBJ2-1; 9 bases agree with TRBD2. There are 17 residues in the CDR3. Losses at the gene ends were 1 base for V and 1 base for J; bases not matched to a gene: 8. Germline-derived CDR1 and CDR2 are DFQATT and SNEGSKA (reference sequence). CDR3 DNA sequence: TGCAGTGCTAGAGTAGTTGGCGGGAGGGAGTCCTACAATGAGCAGTTCTTC. Protein sequence: CSARVVGGRESYNEQFF.

The chain links TRBV11-2 to TRBJ2-7; D may correspond to TRBD1 or TRBD2 (5 bases each). Looked up from germline, CDR1 is SGHAT and CDR2 is FQNNGV. The CDR3 loop spans 13 amino acids. The V end was cut by 7 bases, the J end by 3 bases, with 13 bases between. The CDR3 DNA follows: TGTGCCAGCACCGGGACGGAGGTCTACGAGCAGTACTTC. Translated, it gives CASTGTEVYEQYF. Complete variable domain (other parts from reference TRBV11-2 and TRBJ2-7): EAGVAQSPRYKIIEKRQSVAFWCNPISGHATLYWYQQILGQGPKLLIQFQNNGVVDDSQLPKDRFSAERLKGVDSTLKIQPAKLEDSAVYLCASTGTEVYEQYFGPGTRLTVT.

This clonotype was recorded a few times. The chain recombines TRBV20-1 with TRBJ2-1; D tentatively fits TRBD1 or TRBD2 (6 bases each). Germline CDR1 and CDR2: DFQATT and SNEGSKA (reference sequence). The CDR3 runs 13 residues. V was shortened by 3 bases and J by 10 bases, with 16 bases between the two germline ends. CDR3 region: CSARGAGRGEQFF. DNA for the CDR3: TGCAGTGCTAGGGGGGCGGGACGGGGGGAGCAGTTCTTC.

Many counts were recorded for this clonotype. The chain combines TRBV12-3 or TRBV12-4 with TRBJ2-7; D possibly corresponds to TRBD2 (5 bases). V lost 5 bases, J lost 1 base, and 12 bases lay in between. The CDR3 consists of 14 residues. CDR3 sequence: CASSPQADSYEQYF. The CDR3 DNA reads as TGTGCCAGCAGTCCACAAGCGGATTCCTACGAGCAGTACTTC.

In its sample, this clonotype was seen many times. The gene calls are TRBV11-2 and TRBJ1-1, with D possibly matching TRBD1 (5 bases). This CDR3 comprises 13 residues. The germline V and J ends were trimmed by 6 bases and 9 bases, with 17 bases remaining between them. The V gene's germline CDR1 is SGHAT and CDR2 FQNNGV. The CDR3 nucleotides read TGTGCCAGCAGAGAAAGCGGAGGGGCCCAAGCTTTCTTT. Translation: CASRESGGAQAFF.

This chain uses TRBV7-2 with TRBJ2-5; the match to TRBD2 covers 9 bases. The germline CDR1 and CDR2 sequences are SGHTA and FQGNSA. V was pared by 2 bases and J by 4 bases, with 8 bases of the junction left unmatched. The CDR3 loop spans 16 amino acids. In nucleotides, the CDR3 is TGTGCCAGCAGCTTACGGGCGGGAGGGCTGGTAGAGACCCAGTACTTC. This codes for CASSLRAGGLVETQYF. The entire variable domain, with the rest obtained from reference TRBV7-2 and TRBJ2-5, is as follows: GAGVSQSPSNKVTEKGKDVELRCDPISGHTALYWYRQSLGQGLEFLIYFQGNSAPDKSGLPSDRFSAERTGGSVSTLTIQRTQQEDSAVYLCASSLRAGGLVETQYFGPGTRLLVL.

The CDR3 nucleotides read TGTGCCACCAGTGACTCGGACAGGGGCCGATATCAGCCCCAGCATTTT. Encoded protein: CATSDSDRGRYQPQHF. V usage is TRBV24-1 and J usage is TRBJ1-5; TRBD1 aligns across 9 bases. V shed 4 bases, J shed 5 bases, and the junction held 8 bases outside the gene matches. Per germline, CDR1 KGHDR and CDR2 SFDVKD. The CDR3 is 16 residues long.

This clonotype was seen just once. V usage is TRBV20-1 and J usage is TRBJ2-5; 14 positions match TRBD2. After removal of 6 bases from V and 5 bases from J, the junction contained 5 bases not matched to a gene. The CDR3 consists of 14 residues. Per germline, CDR1 DFQATT and CDR2 SNEGSKA (reference sequence). DNA for the CDR3: TGCAGTGCCTTGGGACTAGCGGGAGTTGAGACCCAGTACTTC. Translating it yields CSALGLAGVETQYF.

Of note for this clonotype: Lacking the conserved final phenylalanine or tryptophan, this CDR3 likely reflects a read error. The chain uses TRBV10-2 and TRBJ2-3; a possible D gene is TRBD2 (6 bases). The CDR3 has 15 amino acids. Germline V gives CDR1 WSHSY, CDR2 SAAADI. V dropped 4 bases and J dropped 4 bases, with 15 bases sitting between them. The CDR3 here is CASSALAGSADTQYS. Written as DNA, the CDR3 is TGCGCCAGCAGTGCTCTCGCGGGAAGTGCAGATACGCAGTATTCT.